This T cell receptor beta chain emerged from a study of regulatory T cells in long-lasting Graves disease. Indicated time point: persistent/refractory GD, antithyroid drugs over 5 years with positive TRAb. PBMCs provided the RNA from which the TCR library was made. Study-level results: Persistent disease was characterized by preferential usage of TRBV28, TRBJ1-2 and TRBJ2-5.

This clonotype was seen ten or more times. Its specificity is unknown. The germline V gene has CDR1 MDHEN and CDR2 SYDVKM. The CDR3 consists of 18 residues. The V gene end was trimmed by 6 bases and the J gene end by 4 bases; junction bases not matched to a gene: 21. Through Arm-PCR of CDR3 regions and iRepertoire HTBI primers, TCR beta libraries were built. One entry per CDR3 protein, called by TCRdb with MiXCR from the multiplex PCR reads. The table has over 250,000 distinct CDR3 sequences, roughly a fifth seen once. The origin of this receptor is a female donor with Graves disease. The input for sequencing was peripheral blood mononuclear cells (PBMCs), taken when the disease was refractory, from a patient treated with antithyroid drugs. The chain couples TRBV28 to TRBJ2-7, with TRBD2 matching 7 bases. In DNA form, the CDR3 reads TGTGCCAGCAGCCCTATTGGGAGGGATCCACTTTTTCCTTACGAGCAGTACTTC. Amino acids: CASSPIGRDPLFPYEQYF.